This record concerns one TCR beta chain sequence. The sample originates from a study of blood T cells in healthy people across ages. Study context: T cells yielded about one barcoded beta molecule per two cells through template switching.

Primed by a sample-barcoded 5' primer and a J-beta primer mix, a second PCR proceeded for 7 to 11 cycles. Via MiXCR, TCRdb re-called the 5' RACE reads, giving one row per CDR3 protein. Among approximately 350,000 distinct CDR3 sequences, about half were seen once, and the ten largest hold 51%. The sequencing sample was made of blood. The clonotype originates from a man aged 60 to 75 in good health.

DNA for the CDR3: TGCGCCAGCAGATACGACAGAACTAACTATGGCTACACCTTC. It is translated as CASRYDRTNYGYTF. This chain joins TRBV5-1 and TRBJ1-2; possibly TRBD1 for D (5 bases). With 5 bases removed from V and 0 bases from J, the gap between germline ends came to 11 bases. The CDR3 sequence is 14 residues long. Germline V gene sequence: CDR1 SGHRS, CDR2 YFSETQ.